A selection of T cell receptor beta chains follows, all from one sample in a study of T-cell memory formation after mild COVID-19. TCRdb analysed the 5' RACE reads with MiXCR anew, one entry per CDR3 protein. The data contain around 300,000 distinct CDR3 sequences, 14% of them singletons. Source material: PBMCs or a T cell subset sorted from them (not recorded which). The receptors shown here come from a man younger than 30 who had mild COVID-19 (a few samples of this study predate the infection). Cell type and time point are not known. Both conserved end residues are part of each CDR3. The D gene is left open where the match is weak. Not all rows give a size; the values are once, few, many and, for expanded clones, a class.

D	size	V	J	DNA	CDR3
TRBD1	.	TRBV7-3	TRBJ2-2	TGTGCCAGCAGCCCGGGACAGGGTTTCACCGGGGAGCTGTTTTTT	CASSPGQGFTGELFF
.	.	TRBV12-3/TRBV12-4	TRBJ1-5	TGTGCCAGCAGTTTATACAGGCGTAATCAGCCCCAGCATTTT	CASSLYRRNQPQHF
TRBD2	few	TRBV10-3	TRBJ2-7	TGTGCCATCAGTGCGACTAGCGGGCCTAATCCTTACGAGCAGTACTTC	CAISATSGPNPYEQYF
.	.	TRBV20-1	TRBJ1-1	TGCAGTGCACCGGTGTCGGTTAACACTGAAGCTTTCTTT	CSAPVSVNTEAFF
TRBD1	few	TRBV7-9	TRBJ1-5	TGTGCCAGCAGCTCGACAGGGAGCAATCAGCCCCAGCATTTT	CASSSTGSNQPQHF
TRBD1	.	TRBV7-9	TRBJ2-7	TGTGCCAGCAGCTCTCGGACAGGATCCTACGAGCAGTACTTC	CASSSRTGSYEQYF
.	.	TRBV20-1	TRBJ2-7	TGCAGTGCCACCACCCCGAGGCAGGCATCCTACGAGCAGTACTTC	CSATTPRQASYEQYF
TRBD1	few	TRBV5-6	TRBJ1-1	TGTGCCAGCAGCAGCCCCCGGACAGGGTACACTGAAGCTTTCTTT	CASSSPRTGYTEAFF
.	few	TRBV29-1	TRBJ2-5	TGCAGCGTTGAGCAATTGATGGAGACCCAGTACTTC	CSVEQLMETQYF
.	few	TRBV6-6	TRBJ1-1	TGTGCCAGCAGTGGAGGTAACACTGAAGCTTTCTTT	CASSGGNTEAFF
TRBD1	.	TRBV5-1	TRBJ2-4	TGCGCCAGCAGCCAACAGGGGGGAGGCAAAAACATTCAGTACTTC	CASSQQGGGKNIQYF
.	few	TRBV19	TRBJ2-7	TGTGCCAGTAGAGCAGGGATGGACTACGAGCAGTACTTC	CASRAGMDYEQYF
TRBD2	many	TRBV12-3/TRBV12-4	TRBJ2-5	TGTGCCAGAACAGACCCCGGACTAGTAGCGATAAAGACCCAGTACTTC	CARTDPGLVAIKTQYF
.	few	TRBV4-3	TRBJ2-1	TGCGCCAGCAGCCAGGAAGCTTACAATGAGCAGTTCTTC	CASSQEAYNEQFF
.	few	TRBV12-3/TRBV12-4	TRBJ1-5	TGTGCCAGCAGTTTTTCGTCAGGGGGCAATCAGCCCCAGCATTTT	CASSFSSGGNQPQHF
.	few	TRBV19	TRBJ1-5	TGTGCCACCGCCCGGGACTCGCCTCGGCCCCAGCATTTT	CATARDSPRPQHF
.	few	TRBV4-1	TRBJ1-3	TGCGCCAGCAGCCAAGATTTCGCCTCTGGAAACACCATATATTTT	CASSQDFASGNTIYF
.	.	TRBV5-1	TRBJ2-6	TGCGCCAGCAGCTTGGGGTTTGGCGCCGGCTCTGGGGCCAACGTCCTGACTTTC	CASSLGFGAGSGANVLTF
.	.	TRBV20-1	TRBJ1-4	TGCAGTGCTAGAGATCCGGGCGGACGAAATGAAAAACTGTTTTTT	CSARDPGGRNEKLFF
.	many	TRBV5-1	TRBJ2-7	TGCGCCAGCAGCTTGACTAGTACCTACGAGCAGTACTTC	CASSLTSTYEQYF
.	few	TRBV9	TRBJ2-2	TGTGCCAGCAGCGTAGATCCGAGGAACACCGGGGAGCTGTTTTTT	CASSVDPRNTGELFF
.	few	TRBV29-1	TRBJ2-3	TGCAGCGTTGAAGCAGGGGTAGATACGCAGTATTTT	CSVEAGVDTQYF
.	few	TRBV10-3	TRBJ2-7	TGTGCCATCGGAACAGACTCCTACGAGCAGTACTTC	CAIGTDSYEQYF
.	.	TRBV20-1	TRBJ2-7	TGCAGTGCCAAGAGCATTGAGACCTCGGCCTACGAGCAGTACTTC	CSAKSIETSAYEQYF
.	.	TRBV15	TRBJ2-3	TGTGCCACCAGCAGAGATGGGGACTCCCGCACAGATACGCAGTATTTT	CATSRDGDSRTDTQYF
TRBD1	few	TRBV3-1	TRBJ1-2	TGTGCCAGCAGCAAGCAGGGGGCTTCGGGTGGCTACACCTTC	CASSKQGASGGYTF
TRBD1	.	TRBV23-1	TRBJ2-5	TGCGCCAGCAGTCGACCTAAGTTAGGGGGCCGGACTCTGGGGGTCCAAGAGACCCAGTACTTC	CASSRPKLGGRTLGVQETQYF
.	.	TRBV6-2/TRBV6-3	TRBJ1-5	TGTGCCAGCAAAGATCTTGGCAATCAGCCCCAGCATTTT	CASKDLGNQPQHF
TRBD2	.	TRBV20-1	TRBJ2-2	TGCAGTGCCCCCCCGGGGGGTGCGAACACCGGGGAGCTGTTTTTT	CSAPPGGANTGELFF
TRBD2	.	TRBV5-5	TRBJ2-5	TGTGCCAGCAGCTTGGCCGTGGCGGGGGGTCGCCAAGAGACCCAGTACTTC	CASSLAVAGGRQETQYF
TRBD2	many	TRBV5-1	TRBJ2-2	TGCGCCAGCAGCTTTAGCGGGGCTCACACCGGGGAGCTGTTTTTT	CASSFSGAHTGELFF
TRBD2	many	TRBV19	TRBJ2-5	TGTGCCAGTAGTAGGGGACTAGCGGGGGCTATGCAAGAGACCCAGTACTTC	CASSRGLAGAMQETQYF
TRBD2	.	TRBV18	TRBJ2-7	TGTGCCAGCTCACCGATAACTAGCGGGAGGACGGGGGAGCAGTACTTC	CASSPITSGRTGEQYF
.	few	TRBV6-2/TRBV6-3	TRBJ1-4	TGTGCCAGCAGTTACTCTGGAAAACTGTTTTTT	CASSYSGKLFF
.	few	TRBV27	TRBJ2-7	TGTGCCAGCAGACCCCCCGGGACATACTACTACGAGCAGTACTTC	CASRPPGTYYYEQYF
TRBD1	many	TRBV7-2	TRBJ2-3	TGTGCCAGCAGGAGGGACAGGCCAAGCACAGATACGCAGTATTTT	CASRRDRPSTDTQYF
.	.	TRBV29-1	TRBJ2-2	TGCAGCTTCCAGAGACTGGACTCCCACACCGGGGAGCTGTTTTTT	CSFQRLDSHTGELFF
.	.	TRBV2	TRBJ2-1	TGTGCCAGCAGTCGGGACAGGGGAGGCGCGGGAGGGAAGCAGTTCTTC	CASSRDRGGAGGKQFF
TRBD2	.	TRBV6-1	TRBJ2-7	TGTGCCACCGGGAGGGGAAGATCCTACGAGCAGTACTTC	CATGRGRSYEQYF
.	few	TRBV7-2	TRBJ2-2	TGTGCCAGCAGCGCCGGACTATACACCGGGGAGCTGTTTTTT	CASSAGLYTGELFF
TRBD2	.	TRBV5-6	TRBJ2-1	TGTGCCAGCAGCTTGGTCCCTAGCGGGGGGGCTTTTGAGCAGTTCTTC	CASSLVPSGGAFEQFF
TRBD1	few	TRBV5-1	TRBJ1-4	TGCGCCAGCAGCTCGAACAGGGGGGAGGATGAAAAACTGTTTTTT	CASSSNRGEDEKLFF
.	.	TRBV6-2/TRBV6-3	TRBJ2-7	TGTGCCAGCACCCAAGACAGCTACGAGCAGTACTTC	CASTQDSYEQYF
.	.	TRBV4-2	TRBJ1-2	TGTGCCAGCAGCCAAGATTCGGCGGTAGGCTATGGCTACACCTTC	CASSQDSAVGYGYTF
.	large	TRBV12-3/TRBV12-4	TRBJ2-3	TGTGCCAGCAGTTTGGGCGGGGTAGGGGATACGCAGTATTTT	CASSLGGVGDTQYF
.	few	TRBV4-2	TRBJ2-7	TGTGCCAGCAGCCAAGCGATGGCGAACTACGAGCAGTACTTC	CASSQAMANYEQYF
TRBD2	.	TRBV7-2	TRBJ2-3	TGTGCCAGCAGCTTATTCGGACTAGCGGGAGTAGATACGCAGTATTTT	CASSLFGLAGVDTQYF
.	few	TRBV7-2	TRBJ1-1	TGTGCCAGCAGCTTAGGCCCAGCGAACACTGAAGCTTTCTTT	CASSLGPANTEAFF
.	.	TRBV6-5	TRBJ1-2	TGTGCCAGCAGTTCCGCCGGTGGGGGAGGCTACACCTTC	CASSSAGGGGYTF
.	.	TRBV3-1	TRBJ2-7	TGTGCCAGCAGCCAACAACCGCCCTCCCCAGGTGGCGAGCAGTACTTC	CASSQQPPSPGGEQYF
.	.	TRBV19	TRBJ1-2	TGTGCCAGTAGTGTCTTTGCCTCGGCCCGGGGGCAGTATGGCTACACCTTC	CASSVFASARGQYGYTF
TRBD2	.	TRBV5-1	TRBJ2-2	TGCGCCAGCAGCTTGCCCCCCAGCGGGGTTTCGAACACCGGGGAGCTGTTTTTT	CASSLPPSGVSNTGELFF
TRBD2	few	TRBV28	TRBJ2-1	TGTGCCAGCAGTTTCCCCGGACTAGCGGTGGGGTACAATGAGCAGTTCTTC	CASSFPGLAVGYNEQFF
.	.	TRBV4-2	TRBJ1-5	TGTGCCAGCAGCCAAGCATCGGGGGCCGGCAATCAGCCCCAGCATTTT	CASSQASGAGNQPQHF
TRBD2	.	TRBV6-1	TRBJ2-1	TGTGCCAGCAGTGAAAACAGCGGGGGATACAATGAGCAGTTCTTC	CASSENSGGYNEQFF
TRBD1	.	TRBV15	TRBJ2-1	TGTGCCACCAGCATATTAACAGGGGCAGACTTCGATGAGCAGTTCTTC	CATSILTGADFDEQFF
.	.	TRBV6-5	TRBJ1-6	TGTGCCAGCAGTTACTCCCGACAGGTCCTCCACTTT	CASSYSRQVLHF
TRBD1	.	TRBV4-3	TRBJ2-7	TGCGCCAGCAGCCGCGGGGACAGGGTCGGGGACGAGCAGTACTTC	CASSRGDRVGDEQYF
.	few	TRBV6-6	TRBJ1-6	TGTGCCAGCAGTCCCGCGAGGGAGAATTCACCCCTCCACTTT	CASSPARENSPLHF
.	.	TRBV7-2	TRBJ1-2	TGTGCCAGCAGCTTAGCGGCCTACTATGGCTACACCTTC	CASSLAAYYGYTF